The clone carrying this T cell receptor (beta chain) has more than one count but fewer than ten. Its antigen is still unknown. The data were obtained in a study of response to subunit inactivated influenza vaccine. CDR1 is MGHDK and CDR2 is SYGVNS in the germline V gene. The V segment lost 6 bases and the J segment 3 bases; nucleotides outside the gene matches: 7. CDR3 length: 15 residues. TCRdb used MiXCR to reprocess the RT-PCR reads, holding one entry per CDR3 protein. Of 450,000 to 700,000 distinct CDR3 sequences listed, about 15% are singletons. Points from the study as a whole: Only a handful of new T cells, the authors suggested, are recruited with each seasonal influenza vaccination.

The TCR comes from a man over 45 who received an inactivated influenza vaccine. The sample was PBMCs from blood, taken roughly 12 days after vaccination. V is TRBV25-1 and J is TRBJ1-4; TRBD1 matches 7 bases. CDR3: CASSQTGASNEKLFF. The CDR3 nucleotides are TGTGCCAGCAGCCAAACAGGGGCTTCTAATGAAAAACTGTTTTTT.